This T cell receptor (beta chain) was captured by sequencing in a study of immune evolution from preneoplasia to lung adenocarcinoma. Study-level points and caveats: From normal lung to invasive adenocarcinoma, top clone frequencies appeared to decrease.

This CDR3 contains 13 residues. V dropped 3 bases and J dropped 3 bases, with 9 bases sitting between them. The germline CDR1 and CDR2 sequences are SEHNR and FQNEAQ (reference sequence). Repertoires were generated with immunoSEQ multiplex PCR, while TCRdb's copy carries only in-frame clones and drops some. The sample lists 20,000 to 25,000 clones, about 79% occurring once. Worth noting for this clone: Antigen unknown.

Resections took place in Japan or China from about 2014 to 2017. Histologic diagnosis was independently verified by two lung pathologists. The sequence was obtained from a person between 55 and 70 years old with lung adenocarcinoma. Sequenced input: FFPE invasive lung adenocarcinoma tissue. The chain joins TRBV7-9 to TRBJ2-7; D call uncertain. CDR3 DNA sequence: TGTGCCAGCAGCTTTGAGGCAGGCTACGAGCAGTACTTC. Protein sequence: CASSFEAGYEQYF.